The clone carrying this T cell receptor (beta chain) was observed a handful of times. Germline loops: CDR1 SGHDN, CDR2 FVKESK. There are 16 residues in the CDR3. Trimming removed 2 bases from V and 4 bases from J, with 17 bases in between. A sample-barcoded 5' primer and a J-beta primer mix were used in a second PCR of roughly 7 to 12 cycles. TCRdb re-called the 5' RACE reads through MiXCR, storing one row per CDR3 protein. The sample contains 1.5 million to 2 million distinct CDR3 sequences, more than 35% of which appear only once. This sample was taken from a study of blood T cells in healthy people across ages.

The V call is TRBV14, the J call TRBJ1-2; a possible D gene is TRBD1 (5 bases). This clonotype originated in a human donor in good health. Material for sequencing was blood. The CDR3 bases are TGTGCCAGCAGCCAAACCCTCAGGGCCCCAGCCTATGGCTACACCTTC. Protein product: CASSQTLRAPAYGYTF.